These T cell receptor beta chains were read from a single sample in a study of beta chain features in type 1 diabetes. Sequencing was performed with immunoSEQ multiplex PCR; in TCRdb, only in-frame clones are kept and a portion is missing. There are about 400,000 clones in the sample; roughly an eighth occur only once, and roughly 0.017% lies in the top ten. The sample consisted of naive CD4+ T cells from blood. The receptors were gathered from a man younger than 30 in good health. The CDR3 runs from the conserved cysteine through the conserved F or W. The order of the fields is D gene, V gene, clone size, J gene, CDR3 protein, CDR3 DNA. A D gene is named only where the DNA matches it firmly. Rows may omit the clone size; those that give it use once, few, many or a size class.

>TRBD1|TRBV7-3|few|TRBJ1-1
CASSLGQIMNTEAFF
TGTGCCAGCAGCCTGGGACAGATCATGAACACTGAAGCTTTCTTT
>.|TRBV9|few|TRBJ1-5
CASSFAGNQPQHF
TGTGCCAGCAGCTTCGCAGGGAACCAGCCCCAGCATTTT
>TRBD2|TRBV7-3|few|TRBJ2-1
CASTPSGANNEQFF
TGTGCCAGCACCCCTAGCGGAGCTAACAATGAGCAGTTCTTC
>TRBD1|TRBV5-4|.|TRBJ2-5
CASKRTGDLYRSETQYF
TGTGCCAGCAAACGGACAGGGGACTTATACCGATCAGAGACCCAGTACTTC
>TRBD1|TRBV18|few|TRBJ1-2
CASSFDRDLYGYTF
TGTGCCAGCTCCTTTGACAGGGACCTCTATGGCTACACCTTC
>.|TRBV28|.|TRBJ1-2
CASSLRQIIYGYTF
TGTGCCAGCAGTTTGAGACAGATTATCTATGGCTACACCTTC
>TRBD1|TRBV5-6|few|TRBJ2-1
CASSRETGAYNEQFF
TGTGCCAGCAGCCGGGAGACAGGGGCCTACAATGAGCAGTTCTTC
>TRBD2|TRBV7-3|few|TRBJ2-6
CASSTSGGVSGANVLTF
TGTGCCAGCAGCACTAGCGGGGGTGTCTCTGGGGCCAACGTCCTGACTTTC
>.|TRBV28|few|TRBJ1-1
CASSLIAGDHTEAFF
TGTGCCAGCAGTTTAATTGCAGGGGACCACACTGAAGCTTTCTTT
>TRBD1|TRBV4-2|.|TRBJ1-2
CASSQVGSEGAYGYTF
TGTGCCAGCAGCCAAGTCGGGTCGGAGGGGGCCTACGGCTACACCTTC
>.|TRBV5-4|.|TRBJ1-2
CASSTGTSQGYTF
TGTGCCAGCAGTACCGGGACATCTCAAGGCTACACCTTC
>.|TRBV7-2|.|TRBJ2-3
CASSRGSATDTQYF
TGTGCCAGCAGCCGCGGGTCAGCCACAGATACGCAGTATTTT
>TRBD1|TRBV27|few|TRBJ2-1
CASSLLGQGLDNEQFF
TGTGCCAGCAGTTTACTGGGACAGGGTTTGGACAATGAGCAGTTCTTC
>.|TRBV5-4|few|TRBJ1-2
CASRTQGSYGYTF
TGTGCCAGCAGGACACAGGGTAGCTATGGCTACACCTTC
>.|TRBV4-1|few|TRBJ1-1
CASSGPVNTEAFF
TGCGCCAGCAGCGGTCCAGTTAACACTGAAGCTTTCTTT